The following is a T cell receptor (beta chain) sequence with its context. The antigen remains unidentified. This sample was taken from a study of blood T cells in healthy people across ages. At the level of the study: Per every two T cells, about one barcoded beta molecule was captured by template switching.

Whole-study results and caveats: Naive T cell percentage and TCR beta diversity correlated strongly.

Per the germline V gene, CDR1 is SGHVS and CDR2 is FNYEAQ. Trimming pared 5 bases from V and 6 bases from J, leaving 16 bases between. This CDR3 has 14 amino acids. For the second PCR, which ran for roughly 6 to 11 cycles, a sample-barcoded 5' primer and a J-beta primer mix were used. TCRdb reanalysed the 5' RACE reads using MiXCR and keeps one entry per CDR3 protein. The sample holds around 1,000,000 distinct CDR3 sequences, roughly 24% seen once. The sample was also linked to a second study, of T cells of mothers and their children.

The sample taken for sequencing was blood. The chain employs TRBV7-6 and TRBJ1-2; D is unclear. The receptor was derived from a girl aged 2-10 years in good health. The DNA of the CDR3 is TGTGCCAGCAGCCCCCCCGGGATTTATGATGGCTACACCTTC. It is translated as CASSPPGIYDGYTF. Combining the CDR3 with reference TRBV7-6 and TRBJ1-2 gives the whole variable domain GAGVSQSPRYKVTKRGQDVALRCDPISGHVSLYWYRQALGQGPEFLTYFNYEAQQDKSGLPNDRFSAERPEGSISTLTIQRTEQRDSAMYRCASSPPGIYDGYTFGSGTRLTVV.